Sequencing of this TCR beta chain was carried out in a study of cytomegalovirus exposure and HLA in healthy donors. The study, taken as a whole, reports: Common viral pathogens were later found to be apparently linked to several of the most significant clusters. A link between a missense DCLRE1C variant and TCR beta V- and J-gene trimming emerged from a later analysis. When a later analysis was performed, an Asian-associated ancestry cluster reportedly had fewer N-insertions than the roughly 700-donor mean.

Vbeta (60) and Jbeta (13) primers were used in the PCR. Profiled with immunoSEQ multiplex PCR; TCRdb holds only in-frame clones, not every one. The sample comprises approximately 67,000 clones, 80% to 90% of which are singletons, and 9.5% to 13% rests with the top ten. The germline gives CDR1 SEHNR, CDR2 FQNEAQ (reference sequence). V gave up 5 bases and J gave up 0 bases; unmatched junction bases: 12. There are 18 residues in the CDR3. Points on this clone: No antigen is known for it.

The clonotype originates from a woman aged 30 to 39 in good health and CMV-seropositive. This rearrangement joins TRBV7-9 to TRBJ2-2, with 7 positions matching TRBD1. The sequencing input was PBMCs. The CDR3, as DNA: TGTGCCAGCAGCCTCCCCGGGACAGCTGCCTCGAACACCGGGGAGCTGTTTTTT. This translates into CASSLPGTAASNTGELFF.